This TCR beta chain was recorded in a study of T-cell reconstitution after alpha-beta-depleted transplantation in children. As it was prepared, the TCRbeta library received unique molecular identifiers. TCRdb reprocessed the PCR reads with MiXCR, giving one entry per CDR3 protein. The data hold 200,000 to 300,000 distinct CDR3 sequences, with more than 10% observed a single time. V shed 5 bases and J shed 4 bases, with 16 bases lying between them. CDR3 length equals 15 residues. The germline gives CDR1 SEHNR, CDR2 FQNEAQ (reference sequence). The chain uses TRBV7-9 and TRBJ2-3; D ambiguous. The source is a human donor who donated a stem cell graft to a child with acute lymphoblastic leukemia. Sequencing used PBMCs from the stem cell graft donor, obtained from the stem cell graft. CDR3 sequence (DNA): TGTGCCAGCAGCCTGGACCGACTCTCACCAGATACGCAGTATTTT. It translates to CASSLDRLSPDTQYF. Drawing the rest from reference TRBV7-9 and TRBJ2-3, the complete variable domain is DTGVSQNPRHKITKRGQNVTFRCDPISEHNRLYWYRQTLGQGPEFLTYFQNEAQLEKSRLLSDRFSAERPKGSFSTLEIQRTEQGDSAMYLCASSLDRLSPDTQYFGPGTRLTVL.